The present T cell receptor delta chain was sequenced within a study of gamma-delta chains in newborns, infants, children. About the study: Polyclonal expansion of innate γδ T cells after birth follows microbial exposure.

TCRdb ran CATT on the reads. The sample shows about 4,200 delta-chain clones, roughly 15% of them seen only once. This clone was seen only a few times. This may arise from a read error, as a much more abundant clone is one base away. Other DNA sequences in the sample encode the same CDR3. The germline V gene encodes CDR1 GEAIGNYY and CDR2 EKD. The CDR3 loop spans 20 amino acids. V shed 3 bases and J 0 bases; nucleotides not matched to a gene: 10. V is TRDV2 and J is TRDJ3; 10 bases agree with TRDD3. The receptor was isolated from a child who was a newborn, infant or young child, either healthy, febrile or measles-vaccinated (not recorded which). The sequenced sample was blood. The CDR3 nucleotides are TGTGCCTGTGACCCCCTACTGGGGGATGCAAGCTCCTGGGACACCCGACAGATGTTTTTC. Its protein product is CACDPLLGDASSWDTRQMFF.